The text below deals with one T cell receptor beta chain. How the authors handled the data: By means of reference gene primer amplification, nucleated cell counts were estimated. The data were produced by immunoSEQ multiplex PCR, yet TCRdb's version contains in-frame clones alone and is incomplete. The V and J calls and clone size come from that table; D and trimming were worked out from the DNA. The table includes about 92,000 clones, roughly 70% detected once. This sample is part of a study of blood T cell repertoires in COVID-19. The CDR3 runs to 14 residues. The J segment lost 0 bases and the V segment lost 1 base, leaving 0 bases of the junction unmatched. The germline CDR1 and CDR2 sequences are SGDLS and YYNGEE.

Sequenced input: peripheral blood. This chain uses TRBV9 with TRBJ1-1; 7 bases are a match to TRBD1. The TCR originated in a woman in her sixties in a cohort sampled during active or convalescent COVID-19. The CDR3 sequence is CASSVQGVNTEAFF. CDR3 coding DNA: TGTGCCAGCAGCGTACAGGGGGTGAACACTGAAGCTTTCTTT.